These T cell receptor beta chains were read from a single sample in a study of blood T cell repertoires in COVID-19. Data came from immunoSEQ multiplex PCR; TCRdb stores just in-frame clones and leaves some out. The sample has about 270,000 clones, more than 75% seen once. Source material: peripheral blood. The receptors were sampled from a woman aged 60-75 years who had recovered from COVID-19. CDR3s include the opening cysteine and the closing phenylalanine or tryptophan. Fields, in order: V gene, CDR3 protein.

TRBV5-1	CASSLGGADNEQFF
TRBV4-3	CASSEGKRDNRGYTF
TRBV28	CASSPTGTYGYTF
TRBV5-1	CASRGVGNTGELFF
TRBV9	CASSARQGNEQFF
TRBV7-3	CASSSWTSGGGDTQYF
TRBV9	CASSVGYSGVYGYTF
TRBV7-9	CASNPQGGYQPQHF
TRBV3-1/TRBV3-2	CASSHSGQGAYGYTF
TRBV4-2	CASSPGSGTDTQYF
TRBV7-9	CASSLGWTSGGREQFF
TRBV10-3	CAIRGLSKVEQYF
TRBV3-1/TRBV3-2	CASSFTGVTEAFF
TRBV19	CASSNRGRDGYTF
TRBV6-6	CASSRAASGTDSSPLHF
TRBV5-1	CASSQSSREANYGYTF
TRBV28	CASRTPGDEETQYF
TRBV7-9	CASSISPGQGNYNSPLHF
TRBV10-3	CATLGHGGNYGYTF
TRBV7-9	CASRRGTNTGELFF
TRBV4-1	CASSYRDRGQPQHF
TRBV6-6	CASSRGQMRLAGGPDTQYF
TRBV3-1/TRBV3-2	CASSRLSYNEQFF
TRBV5-4	CASSLGTGGIYGYTF
TRBV6-5	CASSYSRDSTDTQYF
TRBV6-5	CASTPRSSFSYEQYF
TRBV18	CASSPPGNSGETQYF
TRBV27	CASSLLQGAGQYF
TRBV27	CASSPQDRESQHF
TRBV11-3	CASSRYLSTEAFF
TRBV6-2/TRBV6-3	CASSRDRDYYEQYF
TRBV13	CASSPGVKRSTDTQYF
TRBV12-5	CASGIGQGADTQYF
TRBV19	CASSILGGEQETQYF
TRBV3-1/TRBV3-2	CASSQGLAGGTDTQYF
TRBV13	CASSSPQRGTDTQYF
TRBV19	CASSESSILARPQHF
TRBV28	CASSPSGLAGIDEQYF
TRBV5-1	CASSLKSDTTEAFF
TRBV27	CASSPLGATYEQYF
TRBV9	CASSVRGVRETQYF
TRBV7-9	CASSLSAGANYGYTF
TRBV5-1	CASSLDGSNSYNSPLHF
TRBV5-1	CASSLETTGSLTDTQYF
TRBV5-4	CASSPGDRRGTIYF
TRBV11-2	CAVDLGGVYYEQYF
TRBV19	CASSIVTGADNEQFF